This section outlines one T cell receptor beta chain sequence together with its context. Its antigen is unknown. This sample is drawn from a study of T cells and Merkel cell carcinoma outcomes. Study findings and constraints: Merkel cell carcinoma outcomes were reportedly predicted by repertoire and T-cell density.

Repertoires were generated with immunoSEQ multiplex PCR, while TCRdb's copy carries only in-frame clones and drops some. The table records around 400 clones, approximately 91% of them present only once. The sample was tumor tissue from Merkel cell carcinoma. The sequence was obtained from a human donor with Merkel cell carcinoma.

CDR3 amino acids: CASAQQGTETQYF. CDR3 bases: TGTGCCAGCGCCCAACAGGGAACGGAGACCCAGTACTTC. The rearrangement links TRBV25-1 to TRBJ2-5; possible D gene TRBD1, 6 bases. V lost 8 bases and J 5 bases, leaving 15 bases between the germline ends. The CDR3 spans 13 residues. Germline V gives CDR1 MGHDK, CDR2 SYGVNS.